This paragraph reports one TCR beta chain. The antigen it recognizes is unknown. Base qualities are not provided; no much larger clone lies one nucleotide away. CDR1 and CDR2 were assigned from the germline V gene as SGDLS and YYNGEE. V is pared back by 0 bases and J by 4 bases, with 16 bases lying between the germline termini. The CDR3, from cysteine to phenylalanine, totals 16 residues. Only the CDR3 portion is preserved as DNA: 48 bases, with reading frame beginning at the first base. The library relied on 5' RACE. The instrument was an Illumina HiSeq 2500. A second about 7 to 12 cycle PCR used a sample-barcoded 5' primer and a J-beta primer mix. A unique molecular identifier was introduced onto each TCR beta cDNA molecule by a template-switch 5' adaptor carrying 12 random nucleotides. Each sample yielded at least 3 million CDR3-containing paired-end reads. First-strand cDNA synthesis was performed from all RNA using the Mint cDNA synthesis kit, with priming by a TRBC-specific oligonucleotide. After uracil-DNA glycosylase treatment, a first 18-cycle PCR used universal primers M1SS and BC2_uni_R on all cDNA. From the authors' description of their analysis: Each sample was normalized by randomly selecting 1 million high-quality reads, each carrying a distinct molecular identifier. Reads sharing molecular identifiers were discarded rather than binned into consensus sequences. MiTCR, set to a Q25 quality threshold and the strictest error-elimination algorithm, was used for CDR3 identification, clonotype clustering and error correction. A nonparametric unseen species model using Euler transformation provided a lower-bound estimate of total TCR beta diversity. Using fastp at Q25 and MiXCR, TCRdb reprocessed the public reads and kept productive beta chains. CDR3 protein sequences are deduplicated, and each keeps its most common genes and DNA. For this entry, the V and J calls and clone size follow TCRdb and not the study's own pipeline. Here the sample has over 550,000 distinct CDR3 sequences; around 31% occur a single time. The top ten constitute approximately 14% of the sample.

These data are taken from a study of blood T cells in healthy people across ages (dated by TCRdb to the mid-2010s). Regarding the complete study: Template switching captured roughly one uniquely barcoded TCR beta cDNA molecule per two T cells in model experiments. To avoid experimental bias, donors of different ages were distributed randomly across sequencing lanes. The donors were divided into four age groups: young (average around 16 years), middle-aged (over 35), aged (approximately 62) and long-lived (more than 75). The study measured age-related changes in TCR beta repertoire diversity using deep sequencing normalized with unique cDNA molecular identifiers. For two donors (one aged 18 to 30 and one aged 80 or older), the study analyzed two additional independent replicas of 1 million unique cDNA reads from the same blood draw.

What the authors observed across the whole study: Donor CMV infection status was unknown, potentially confounding age-related changes in expanded clonotypes. As age increased, observed TCR beta diversity per million T cells dropped in a roughly linear way, and a significant reduction was already evident by age 40. Compared with the aged group, the long-lived group had more naive CD4+ T cells, fewer expanded clones and increased TCR diversity, a pattern suggesting age selection. Conclusive comparison of naive and antigen-experienced compartments was prevented by the profiling of bulk unsorted PBMCs. A strong correlation was found between observed TCR beta diversity and the percentage of naive T cells measured by flow cytometry. Estimates of total diversity from one million sequenced T cells were regarded as lower bounds and underestimates.

The donors were 40 or so Caucasian individuals from Russia, aged about 6 to 100 years, who were systemically healthy. Each donor gave ten milliliters of peripheral blood, collected into EDTA-treated Vacutainer tubes. Ficoll-Paque density-gradient centrifugation was used to isolate PBMCs, with at least 6 million per sample. Trizol reagent was used to extract total RNA from the PBMCs, yielding at least 6 micrograms per sample. For every donor, flow cytometry on a PBMC aliquot measured the percentage of naive CD45RAhigh/CD27high T cells. Sequencing input: blood. The sequence came from an elderly woman in good health. The chain employs TRBV9 and TRBJ1-1; TRBD1 might be the D gene, on 6 matching bases. The sequenced DNA is TGTGCCAGCAGCGTAGGGGGCGGCGAGGGGGGCACTGAAGCTTTCTTT. Its amino acids are CASSVGGGEGGTEAFF.